This section outlines one T cell receptor beta chain sequence together with its context. Its antigen remains unknown. Sequencing was performed with immunoSEQ multiplex PCR; in TCRdb, only in-frame clones are kept and a portion is missing. The sample contains about 48,000 clones, around 89% of which appear only once. The sample comes from a study of OX40 agonist ivuxolimab in advanced cancers. Broader study findings: More expanded clones were found, on average, in CD8+ than in CD4+ T cells.

The CDR3 runs to 15 residues. V gave up 4 bases and J gave up 0 bases, with 13 bases separating them. The germline V gene has CDR1 MNHEY and CDR2 SVGAGI. Specimen: CD4+ or CD8+ T cells sorted from blood, collected in a trial of the OX40 agonist ivuxolimab. This receptor was identified in an adult with an advanced solid tumor such as melanoma, head and neck, liver or kidney cancer. The chain carries TRBV6-5 and TRBJ2-7; TRBD2 might be the D (5 bases). In nucleotides, the CDR3 is TGTGCCAGCAGTTCCTTTGCTGGGAGCTCCTACGAGCAGTACTTC. Translating gives CASSSFAGSSYEQYF.